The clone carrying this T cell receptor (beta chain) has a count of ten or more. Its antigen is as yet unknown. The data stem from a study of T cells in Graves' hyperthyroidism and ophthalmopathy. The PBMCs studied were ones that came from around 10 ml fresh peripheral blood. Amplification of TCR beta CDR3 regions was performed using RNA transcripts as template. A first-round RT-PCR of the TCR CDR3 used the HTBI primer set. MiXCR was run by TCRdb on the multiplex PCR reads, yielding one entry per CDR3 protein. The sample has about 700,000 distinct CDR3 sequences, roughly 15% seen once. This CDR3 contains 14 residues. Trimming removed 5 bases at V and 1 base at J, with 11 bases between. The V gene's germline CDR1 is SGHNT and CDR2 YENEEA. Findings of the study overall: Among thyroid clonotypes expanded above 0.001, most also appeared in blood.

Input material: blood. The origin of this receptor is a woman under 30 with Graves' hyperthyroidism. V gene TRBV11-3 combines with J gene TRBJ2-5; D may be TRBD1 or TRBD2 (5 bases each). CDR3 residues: CASSLGRLQETQYF. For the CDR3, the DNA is TGTGCCAGCAGCCTGGGACGCCTCCAAGAGACCCAGTACTTC.